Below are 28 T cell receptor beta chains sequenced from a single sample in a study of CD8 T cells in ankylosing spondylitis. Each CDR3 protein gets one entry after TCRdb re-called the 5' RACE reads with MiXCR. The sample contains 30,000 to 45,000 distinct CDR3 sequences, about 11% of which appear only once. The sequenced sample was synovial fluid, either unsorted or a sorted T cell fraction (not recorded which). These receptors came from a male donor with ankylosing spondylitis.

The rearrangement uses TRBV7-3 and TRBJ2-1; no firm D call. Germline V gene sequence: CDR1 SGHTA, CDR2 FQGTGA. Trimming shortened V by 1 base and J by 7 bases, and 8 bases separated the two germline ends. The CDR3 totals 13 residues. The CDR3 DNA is TGTGCCAGCAGCTTAAGGGCGGCGAATGAGCAGTTCTTC. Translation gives CASSLRAANEQFF.

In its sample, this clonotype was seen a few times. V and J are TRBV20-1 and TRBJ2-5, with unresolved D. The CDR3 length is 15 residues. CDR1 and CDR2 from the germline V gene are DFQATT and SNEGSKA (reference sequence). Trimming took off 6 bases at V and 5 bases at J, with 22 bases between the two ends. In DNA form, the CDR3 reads TGCAGTGCAATTGGCCGTCTACCCCGGCGGGAGACCCAGTACTTC. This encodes CSAIGRLPRRETQYF.

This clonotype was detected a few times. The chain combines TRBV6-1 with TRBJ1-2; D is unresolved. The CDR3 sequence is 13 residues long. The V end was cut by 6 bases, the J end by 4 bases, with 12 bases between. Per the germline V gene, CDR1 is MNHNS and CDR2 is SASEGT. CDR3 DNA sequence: TGTGCCAGCAGCTCATGGGCAGTCTATGGCTACACCTTC. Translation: CASSSWAVYGYTF.

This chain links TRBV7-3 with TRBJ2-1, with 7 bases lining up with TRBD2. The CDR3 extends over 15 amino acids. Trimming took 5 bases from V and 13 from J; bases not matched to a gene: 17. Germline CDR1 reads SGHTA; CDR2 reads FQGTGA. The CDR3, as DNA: TGTGCCAGCAGCCTGGTTCTTAGCGGGTCCGCCTCCCAGTTCTTC. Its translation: CASSLVLSGSASQFF.

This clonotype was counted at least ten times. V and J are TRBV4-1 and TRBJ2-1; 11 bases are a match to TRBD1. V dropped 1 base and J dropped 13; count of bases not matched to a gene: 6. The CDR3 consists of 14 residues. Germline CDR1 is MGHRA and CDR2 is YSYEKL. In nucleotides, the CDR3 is TGCGCCAGCAGCCAAGGCGGGACAGGGGGTAGCCAGTTCTTC. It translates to CASSQGGTGGSQFF.

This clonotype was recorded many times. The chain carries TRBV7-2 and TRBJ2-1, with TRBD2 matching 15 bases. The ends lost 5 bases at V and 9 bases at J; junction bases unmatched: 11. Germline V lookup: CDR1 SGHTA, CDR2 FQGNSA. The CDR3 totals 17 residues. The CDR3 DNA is TGTGCCAGCAGCCCACGGACTAGCGGGAGGGCTTTGGCTGAGCAGTTCTTC. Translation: CASSPRTSGRALAEQFF.

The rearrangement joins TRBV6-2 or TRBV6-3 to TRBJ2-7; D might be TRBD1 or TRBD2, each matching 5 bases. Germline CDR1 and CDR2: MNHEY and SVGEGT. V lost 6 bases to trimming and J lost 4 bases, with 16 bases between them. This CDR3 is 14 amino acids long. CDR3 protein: CASSFGTGVYEQYF. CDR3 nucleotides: TGTGCCAGCAGCTTCGGGACGGGTGTTTACGAGCAGTACTTC.

The CDR3 coding sequence is TGTGCCAGTAGTACGCTACAGGGTCGCTACGAGCAGTACTTC. Protein product: CASSTLQGRYEQYF. The chain carries TRBV19 and TRBJ2-7, with D perhaps matching TRBD1 (6 bases). Trimming pared 4 bases from V and 3 bases from J, leaving 13 bases between. This CDR3 contains 14 residues. Per the germline V gene, CDR1 is LNHDA and CDR2 is SQIVND (reference sequence).

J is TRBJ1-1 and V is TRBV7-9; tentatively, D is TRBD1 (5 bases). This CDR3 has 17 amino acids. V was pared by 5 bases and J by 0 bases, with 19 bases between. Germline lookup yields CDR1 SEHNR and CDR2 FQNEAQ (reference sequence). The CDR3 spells CASSPARSDSMNTEAFF. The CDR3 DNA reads TGTGCCAGCAGCCCGGCCCGGAGTGACAGCATGAACACTGAAGCTTTCTTT.

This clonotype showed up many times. Here the CDR3 reads CASSQEGYPPSYEQYF. The CDR3 DNA follows: TGCGCCAGCAGCCAAGAGGGGTATCCCCCTTCCTACGAGCAGTACTTC. This chain links TRBV4-3 with TRBJ2-7; D unresolved. V gave up 0 bases and J gave up 1 base, with 13 bases separating them. The CDR3 totals 16 residues. The germline V gene has CDR1 LGHNA and CDR2 YSLEER.

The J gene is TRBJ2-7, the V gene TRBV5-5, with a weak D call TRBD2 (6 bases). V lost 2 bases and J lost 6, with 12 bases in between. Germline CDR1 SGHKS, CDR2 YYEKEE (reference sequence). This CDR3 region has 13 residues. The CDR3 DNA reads TGTGCCAGCAGCTTTGGAGGGGTTGTCGAGCAGTACTTC. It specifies CASSFGGVVEQYF.

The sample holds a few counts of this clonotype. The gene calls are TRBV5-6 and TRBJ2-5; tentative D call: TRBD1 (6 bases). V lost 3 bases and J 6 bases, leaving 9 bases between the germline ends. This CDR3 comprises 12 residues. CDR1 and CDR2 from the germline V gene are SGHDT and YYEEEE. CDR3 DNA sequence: TGTGCCAGCAGCTGGGGACACCAGACCCAGTACTTC. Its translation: CASSWGHQTQYF.

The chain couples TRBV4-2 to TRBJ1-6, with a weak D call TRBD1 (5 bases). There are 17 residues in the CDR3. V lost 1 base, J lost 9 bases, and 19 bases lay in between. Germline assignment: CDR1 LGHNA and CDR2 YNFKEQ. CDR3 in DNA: TGTGCCAGCAGCCAAGCCGAACTATGGGGACTCTCTTCACCCCTCCACTTT. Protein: CASSQAELWGLSSPLHF.

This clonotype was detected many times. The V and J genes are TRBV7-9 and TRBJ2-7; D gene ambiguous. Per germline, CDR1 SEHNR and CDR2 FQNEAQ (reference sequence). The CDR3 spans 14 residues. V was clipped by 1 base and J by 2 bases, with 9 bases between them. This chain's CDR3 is CASSLVESAYEQYF. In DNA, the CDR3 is TGTGCCAGCAGCTTAGTGGAGAGTGCCTACGAGCAGTACTTC.

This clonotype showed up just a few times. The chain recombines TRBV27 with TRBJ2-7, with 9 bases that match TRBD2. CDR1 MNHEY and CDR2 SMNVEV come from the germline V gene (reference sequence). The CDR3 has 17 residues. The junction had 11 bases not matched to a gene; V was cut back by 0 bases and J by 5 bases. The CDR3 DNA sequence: TGTGCCAGCAGTTTATCGGAGTTGGCGGGAGGGCCCCACGAGCAGTACTTC. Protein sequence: CASSLSELAGGPHEQYF.

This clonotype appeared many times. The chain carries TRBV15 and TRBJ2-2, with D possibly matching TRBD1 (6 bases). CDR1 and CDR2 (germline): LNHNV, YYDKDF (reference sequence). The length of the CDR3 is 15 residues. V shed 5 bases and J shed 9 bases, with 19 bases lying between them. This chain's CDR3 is CATSRLGTGKRELFF. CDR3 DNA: TGTGCCACCAGCCGTCTCGGTACAGGGAAGAGGGAGCTGTTTTTT.

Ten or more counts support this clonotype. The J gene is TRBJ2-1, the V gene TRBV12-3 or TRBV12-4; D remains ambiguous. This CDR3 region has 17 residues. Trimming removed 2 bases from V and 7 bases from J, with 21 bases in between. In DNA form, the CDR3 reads TGTGCCAGCAGTTTACCTCCTTGGGAAAGGATTAGGAATGAGCAGTTCTTC. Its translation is CASSLPPWERIRNEQFF.

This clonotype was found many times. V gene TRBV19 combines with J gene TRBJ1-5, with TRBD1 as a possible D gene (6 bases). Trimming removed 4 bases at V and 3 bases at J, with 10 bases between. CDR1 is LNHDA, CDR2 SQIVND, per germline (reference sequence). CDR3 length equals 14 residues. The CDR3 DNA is TGTGCCAGTAGTACCTGGGACACCAATCAGCCCCAGCATTTT. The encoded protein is CASSTWDTNQPQHF. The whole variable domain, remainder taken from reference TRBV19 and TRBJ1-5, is DGGITQSPKYLFRKEGQNVTLSCEQNLNHDAMYWYRQDPGQGLRLIYYSQIVNDFQKGDIAEGYSVSREKKESFPLTVTSAQKNPTAFYLCASSTWDTNQPQHFGDGTRLSIL.

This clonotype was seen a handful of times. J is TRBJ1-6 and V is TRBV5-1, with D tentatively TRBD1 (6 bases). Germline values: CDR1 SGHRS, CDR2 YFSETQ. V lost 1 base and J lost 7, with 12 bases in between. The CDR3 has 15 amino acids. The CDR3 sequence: CASSLSGDINSPLHF. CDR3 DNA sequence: TGCGCCAGCAGCTTGTCAGGGGACATCAATTCACCCCTCCACTTT.

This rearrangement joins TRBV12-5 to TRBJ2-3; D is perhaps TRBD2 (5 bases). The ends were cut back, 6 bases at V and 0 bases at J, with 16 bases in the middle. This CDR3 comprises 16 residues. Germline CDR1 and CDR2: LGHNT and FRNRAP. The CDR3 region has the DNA TGTGCTAGTGGACCCGGGGTGTTCGTTAGCACAGATACGCAGTATTTT. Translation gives CASGPGVFVSTDTQYF.

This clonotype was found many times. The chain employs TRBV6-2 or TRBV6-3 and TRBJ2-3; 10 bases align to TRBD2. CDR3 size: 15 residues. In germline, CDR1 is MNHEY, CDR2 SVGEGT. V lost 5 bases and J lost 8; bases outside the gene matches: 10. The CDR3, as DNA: TGTGCCAGCAGTGACCGGACTAGCGGCCTACGTACGCAGTATTTT. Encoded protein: CASSDRTSGLRTQYF.

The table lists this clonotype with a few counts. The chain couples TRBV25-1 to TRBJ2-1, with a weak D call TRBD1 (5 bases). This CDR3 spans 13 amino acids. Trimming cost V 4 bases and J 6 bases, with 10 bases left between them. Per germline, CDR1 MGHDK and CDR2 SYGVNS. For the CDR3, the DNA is TGTGCCAGCAGTGTTCAGGGTTTCAATGAGCAGTTCTTC. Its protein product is CASSVQGFNEQFF.

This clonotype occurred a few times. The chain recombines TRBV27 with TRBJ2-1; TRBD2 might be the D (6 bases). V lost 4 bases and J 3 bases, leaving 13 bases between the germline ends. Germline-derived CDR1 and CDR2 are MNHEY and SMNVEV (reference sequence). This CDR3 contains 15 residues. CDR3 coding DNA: TGTGCCAGCAGTTATACTAGCAGAGGCTACAATGAGCAGTTCTTC. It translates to CASSYTSRGYNEQFF.

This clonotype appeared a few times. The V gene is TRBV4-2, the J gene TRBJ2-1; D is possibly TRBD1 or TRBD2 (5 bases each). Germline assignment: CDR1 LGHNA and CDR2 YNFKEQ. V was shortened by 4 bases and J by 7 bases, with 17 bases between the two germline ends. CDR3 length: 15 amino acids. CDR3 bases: TGTGCCAGCAGCCTACCTGGGACCAGCATGAATGAGCAGTTCTTC. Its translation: CASSLPGTSMNEQFF.

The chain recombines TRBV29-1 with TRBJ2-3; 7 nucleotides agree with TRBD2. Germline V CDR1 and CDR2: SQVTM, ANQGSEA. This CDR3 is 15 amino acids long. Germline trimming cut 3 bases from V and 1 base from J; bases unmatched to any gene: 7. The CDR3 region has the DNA TGCAGCGTTGAGCGTCTAGCGGCCGGCACAGATACGCAGTATTTT. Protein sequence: CSVERLAAGTDTQYF.

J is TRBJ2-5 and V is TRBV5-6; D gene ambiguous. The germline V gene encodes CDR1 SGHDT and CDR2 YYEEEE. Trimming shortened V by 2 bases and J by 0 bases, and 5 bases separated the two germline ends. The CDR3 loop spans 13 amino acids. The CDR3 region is CASSFFDQETQYF. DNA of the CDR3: TGTGCCAGCAGCTTTTTTGACCAAGAGACCCAGTACTTC.

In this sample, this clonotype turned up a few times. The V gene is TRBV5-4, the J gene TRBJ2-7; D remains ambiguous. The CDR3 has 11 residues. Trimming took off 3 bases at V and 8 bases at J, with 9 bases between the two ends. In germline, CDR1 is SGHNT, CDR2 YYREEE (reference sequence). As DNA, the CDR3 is TGTGCCAGCAGCTCGGCAGGAAAGCAGTACTTC. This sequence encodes CASSSAGKQYF.

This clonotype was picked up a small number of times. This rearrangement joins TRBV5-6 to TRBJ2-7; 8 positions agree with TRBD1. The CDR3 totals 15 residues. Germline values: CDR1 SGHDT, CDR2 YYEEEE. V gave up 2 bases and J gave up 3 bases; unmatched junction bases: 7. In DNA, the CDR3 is TGTGCCAGCAGCTTTGGTTTACAGGGGGTCTACGAGCAGTACTTC. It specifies CASSFGLQGVYEQYF.